This T cell receptor (beta chain) is from a study of control samples from healthy donors and cancer patients (dated by TCRdb to the early 2020s). CDR1 and CDR2, per the germline V gene, are WSHSY and SAAADI. The germline V end is reduced by 6 bases and the J end by 3 bases; junction bases left unmatched: 0. The CDR3 covers 12 residues, taking in both the cysteine and the phenylalanine. Here the CDR3 DNA is all that survives: 36 bases in frame from base 1. On this clone: This receptor's antigen is unknown. Base qualities were left out, and no much larger clone turns up one base away.

The library was built by means of the immunoSEQ multiplex PCR assay. Not all clones reach the TCRdb copy of this immuneACCESS table, which keeps in-frame sequences only. Checked studies attribute under half of the gap to unresolved V genes and leave the rest unexplained. The sample table lists some 120,000 clones, roughly 84% of them with a count of one. The top ten clones comprise about 8.7% of the sample. The chain employs TRBV10-2 and TRBJ1-2; 8 junctional bases match TRBD1. Sequencing used blood. This receptor was taken from a man aged 35 to 55 in good health. CDR3 sequence: CASRTGDYGYTF. The DNA reads as follows: TGCGCCAGCAGGACAGGGGACTATGGCTACACCTTC.